These T cell receptor beta chains were read from a single sample in a study of OX40 agonist ivuxolimab in advanced cancers. TCRdb's table, derived via immunoSEQ multiplex PCR, lists solely in-frame clones and lacks some. The sample carries 98,000 or so clones, 94% recorded once. The sequenced sample was CD4+ or CD8+ T cells sorted from blood, obtained in a trial of the OX40 agonist ivuxolimab. The receptors originated from an adult with an advanced solid tumor such as melanoma, head and neck, liver or kidney cancer. The CDR3 runs from the conserved cysteine through the conserved F or W. A D gene is named only where the DNA matches it firmly. A row's size may be missing; if present it is once, few, many or a size class.

TRBV11-2	NA	TRBJ2-2	NA	TGTGCCAGCAGCTTAGGCACCGGGGAGCTGTTTTTT	CASSLGTGELFF
TRBV18	NA	TRBJ1-4	TRBD1	TGTGCCAGCTCTACCAACAGGGGGGCTAATGAAAAACTGTTTTTT	CASSTNRGANEKLFF
TRBV2	NA	TRBJ1-5	NA	TGTGCCAGCAGTGACCGGACGGGGAATCAGCCCCAGCATTTT	CASSDRTGNQPQHF
TRBV5-6	once	TRBJ1-3	NA	TGTGCCAGCAGCTTAGTCCAGGGCTCTGGAAACACCATATATTTT	CASSLVQGSGNTIYF
TRBV19	NA	TRBJ2-1	NA	TGTGCCAGTAGTATTATTCTCCGGACCAACGCATACAATGAGCAGTTCTTC	CASSIILRTNAYNEQFF
TRBV7-8	NA	TRBJ2-1	NA	TGTGCCAGCAGCCACCCCGGGGGGCGAAAGGGCAACAATGAGCAGTTCTTC	CASSHPGGRKGNNEQFF
TRBV2	NA	TRBJ2-2	NA	TGTGCCAGCAGTGGGGACAACACCGGGGAGCTGTTTTTT	CASSGDNTGELFF
TRBV7-9	NA	TRBJ1-6	TRBD1	TGTGCCAGCAGCCCCCCGACAGGGAGGAATTCACCCCTCCACTTT	CASSPPTGRNSPLHF
TRBV12-5	NA	TRBJ1-5	NA	TGTGCTAGTGGTTTGGTAAGCCGGAATCAGCCCCAGCATTTT	CASGLVSRNQPQHF
TRBV28	NA	TRBJ2-5	TRBD1	TGTGCCAGCAGCAACCTCGGGACAGGAGAGACCCAGTACTTC	CASSNLGTGETQYF
TRBV7-8	NA	TRBJ1-1	NA	TGTGCCAGCAACCCCGACCGGGATCGACGTATGAACACTGAAGCTTTCTTT	CASNPDRDRRMNTEAFF
TRBV7-8	NA	TRBJ2-1	NA	TGTGCCAGCAGCTTTTTGGACTACTACAATGAGCAGTTCTTC	CASSFLDYYNEQFF
TRBV18	few	TRBJ1-6	NA	TGTGCCAGCTCACACTATTTCCGGGATGAAGCTTCACCCCTCCACTTT	CASSHYFRDEASPLHF
TRBV21-1	NA	TRBJ1-1	NA	TGTGCCAGCAGCACCCGGACAGGACGGGGCACTGAAGCTTTCTTT	CASSTRTGRGTEAFF
TRBV9	NA	TRBJ1-2	NA	TGTGCCAGCAGCGGTTATAGCCGGACCCCCTTCTTC	CASSGYSRTPFF
TRBV4-2	NA	TRBJ1-1	TRBD1	TGTGCCAGCAGCCCTCGGACAGGGGGGGAAGTGAACACTGAAGCTTTCTTT	CASSPRTGGEVNTEAFF
TRBV28	NA	TRBJ1-3	NA	TGTGCCAGCAGTTTCCCGCAAGTCTCTGGAAACACCATATATTTT	CASSFPQVSGNTIYF
TRBV7-9	NA	TRBJ2-1	NA	TGTGCCAGCAGCTTACCCGTCCACTTCAGCGGCCTCTCCTACAATGAGCAGTTCTTC	CASSLPVHFSGLSYNEQFF
TRBV19	NA	TRBJ1-2	TRBD1	TGTGCCACCCGACAGGGGACTAACTATGGCTACACCTTC	CATRQGTNYGYTF
TRBV7-2	NA	TRBJ1-3	NA	TGTGCCAGCAGCTCCCTGGCCTTAAGTGGAAACACCATATATTTT	CASSSLALSGNTIYF
TRBV5-8	once	TRBJ2-2	TRBD1	TGTGCCAGCAGCCTATACAGGGGACGTGAGTACACCGGGGAGCTGTTTTTT	CASSLYRGREYTGELFF
TRBV7-3	NA	TRBJ2-5	TRBD1	TGTGCCAGCAGCTTCAGGGGGCCAGGGGAGACCCAGTACTTC	CASSFRGPGETQYF
TRBV6-1	NA	TRBJ1-1	TRBD1	TGTGCCAGCAGTTTAAGGGACAGGTGGAACACTGAAGCTTTCTTT	CASSLRDRWNTEAFF
TRBV6-1	NA	TRBJ2-7	NA	TGTGCCAGCACGGGACTTACAGGGTTCGAGCAGTACTTC	CASTGLTGFEQYF
TRBV9	NA	TRBJ2-7	NA	TGTGCCAGCAGCGCCCCGGGCAGCTACGAGCAGTACTTC	CASSAPGSYEQYF
TRBV18	NA	TRBJ2-7	TRBD1	TGTGCCAGCTCACCGGGACAGGGACCCTACGAGCAGTACTTC	CASSPGQGPYEQYF
TRBV9	NA	TRBJ1-1	NA	TGTGCCAGCAGCGTGGGGGGTAGGACTGAAGCTTTCTTT	CASSVGGRTEAFF
TRBV7-2	NA	TRBJ2-4	NA	TGTGCCAGCAGCCGAGGACTAGCCAAAAACATTCAGTACTTC	CASSRGLAKNIQYF
TRBV9	NA	TRBJ2-7	TRBD2	TGTGCCAGCAGCGTCTCTATAGCGGGACCACGCTACGAGCAGTACTTC	CASSVSIAGPRYEQYF
TRBV11-1	NA	TRBJ2-1	TRBD2	TGTGCCAGCAGCTTACACGCGGGAGGGGGCAATGAGCAGTTCTTC	CASSLHAGGGNEQFF
TRBV2	NA	TRBJ2-1	NA	TGTGCCAGCAGTGAAATCAGGGGCCGAGGGCAGTTCTTC	CASSEIRGRGQFF
TRBV5-1	NA	TRBJ2-5	TRBD1	TGCGCCAGCAGCTTGGTGGACAGGGGATGGGGAGAGACCCAGTACTTC	CASSLVDRGWGETQYF
TRBV7-2	NA	TRBJ2-7	TRBD1	TGTGCCAGCAGCTTAGCAGGGGGCATTGGGGAGCAGTACTTC	CASSLAGGIGEQYF
TRBV7-3	NA	TRBJ1-1	TRBD1	TGTGCCAGCAGCCCGCGGACAGGGGGCGCGGTTGAAGCTTTCTTT	CASSPRTGGAVEAFF
TRBV9	NA	TRBJ2-7	NA	TGTGCCAGCAGCGTAGGGAACAGGGCGACGACCGAGCAGTACTTC	CASSVGNRATTEQYF
TRBV15	NA	TRBJ1-3	TRBD1	TGTGCCACCAGCAGTGCCCGGACAGGCGGAAACACCATATATTTT	CATSSARTGGNTIYF
TRBV15	NA	TRBJ2-1	TRBD1	TGTGCCACCAGCGGGGGACAGGGAGATATATGGTTGGGTGAGCAGTTCTTC	CATSGGQGDIWLGEQFF
TRBV7-2	NA	TRBJ2-7	NA	TGTGCCAGCAGCACACTAGGATTCTACGAGCAGTACTTC	CASSTLGFYEQYF
TRBV7-9	NA	TRBJ1-5	NA	TGTGCCAGCAGCTTAGGGTCAGGGCAGAATCAGCCCCAGCATTTT	CASSLGSGQNQPQHF
TRBV18	NA	TRBJ2-7	NA	TGTGCCAGCTCACCAATGCAAGGGGACGAGCAGTACTTC	CASSPMQGDEQYF
TRBV15	NA	TRBJ2-3	NA	TGTGCCACCAGCAGAGATTTGGGAGGAGATACGCAGTATTTT	CATSRDLGGDTQYF
TRBV5-1	NA	TRBJ1-3	TRBD1	TGCGCCAGCAGCTTTGCCCAGGGGGCAGGCGCCATATATTTT	CASSFAQGAGAIYF
TRBV5-1	NA	TRBJ1-2	NA	TGCGCCAGCAGCTTGGCACAGGTCTACGGACATGGCTACACCTTC	CASSLAQVYGHGYTF
TRBV18	NA	TRBJ1-1	NA	TGTGCCAGCTCACCTTTGCAGGGGAAGGAAGTCACTGAAGCTTTCTTT	CASSPLQGKEVTEAFF
TRBV12-5	NA	TRBJ1-1	NA	TGTGCTAGTGTCTGGATGAACACTGAAGCTTTCTTT	CASVWMNTEAFF
TRBV5-4	NA	TRBJ2-7	NA	TGTGCCAGCAGCGTCGCGGGACTTAGCTACGAGCAGTACTTC	CASSVAGLSYEQYF
TRBV23-1	NA	TRBJ2-7	NA	TGCGCCAGCAGTCTTAAACCCGGGTTCCCTACCAAGCAGTACTTC	CASSLKPGFPTKQYF
TRBV5-1	NA	TRBJ1-1	TRBD1	TGCGCCACCTCTACAGGGGGGTTTATGACTGAAGCTTTCTTT	CATSTGGFMTEAFF
TRBV7-2	once	TRBJ1-3	NA	TGTGCCAGCAGCCCCGAGGTCCCTGGAAACACCATATATTTT	CASSPEVPGNTIYF
TRBV6-4	NA	TRBJ2-1	NA	TGTGCCAGCAGTGAGTTGGGGATAAGATACTCCTACAATGAGCAGTTCTTC	CASSELGIRYSYNEQFF
TRBV2	NA	TRBJ1-5	NA	TGTGCCAGCAGTGAAAGGGGTAGTCAGCCCCAGCATTTT	CASSERGSQPQHF
TRBV19	NA	TRBJ1-5	NA	TGTGCCAGTAGTATAGGGGTCATAAGCAATCAGCCCCAGCATTTT	CASSIGVISNQPQHF
TRBV11-2	NA	TRBJ2-1	TRBD2	TGTGCCAGCAGCTTAGAGGGCGGGGGGTACAATGAGCAGTTCTTC	CASSLEGGGYNEQFF
TRBV14	NA	TRBJ1-5	NA	TGTGCCAGCAGCCAAGATATGGGGCCCCAGCATTTT	CASSQDMGPQHF
TRBV6-4	NA	TRBJ2-1	NA	TGTGCCAGCAGTGATCGGTGGCTCTCCAATGAGCAGTTCTTC	CASSDRWLSNEQFF
TRBV4-3	NA	TRBJ1-2	NA	TGCGCCAGCAGCCAAGCGGGAGCCAGGAACTATGGCTACACCTTC	CASSQAGARNYGYTF
TRBV4-3	NA	TRBJ2-1	TRBD1	TGCGCCAGCAGTCCGACTCCGGGACAGGGTTTCAATGAGCAGTTCTTC	CASSPTPGQGFNEQFF
TRBV28	NA	TRBJ2-2	NA	TGTGCCAGCAAAGGGTTCGACACCGGGGAGCTGTTTTTT	CASKGFDTGELFF
TRBV5-1	NA	TRBJ2-1	NA	TGCGCCAGCAGTCCGATCAGGGTCAATGAGCAGTTCTTC	CASSPIRVNEQFF